The 12 T cell receptor beta chains below all came from one sample that was sequenced in a study of T cell clonotyping in hematopoietic cell transplantation. This table comes from immunoSEQ multiplex PCR, and its TCRdb copy is limited to in-frame clones, with some not included. The sample has 30,000 or so clones, 65% to 80% seen once. Time point here: recipient sample about 28 days before transplant, after cytoreduction. Sequences were derived from peripheral blood mononuclear cells, sampled before stem cell transplant. These receptors all stem from a woman aged 25 to 39 with chronic myeloid leukemia. Some clones in this sample may be carry-over from other donors' samples.

The chain combines TRBV19 with TRBJ1-5; D not certain. There are 15 residues in the CDR3. Trimming took 3 bases from V and 0 from J, leaving 9 bases between them. In germline, CDR1 is LNHDA, CDR2 SQIVND (reference sequence). The CDR3 DNA sequence: TGTGCCAGTAGTATTTTTCTGTATAGCAATCAGCCCCAGCATTTT. It encodes CASSIFLYSNQPQHF.

The chain uses TRBV29-1 and TRBJ2-3, with D possibly being TRBD2 (6 bases). Trimming took 6 bases from V and 0 from J, leaving 10 bases between them. Germline values: CDR1 SQVTM, CDR2 ANQGSEA. The CDR3 runs 13 residues. CDR3 sequence (DNA): TGCAGCGTCTCGGGACTTAGCACAGATACGCAGTATTTT. Protein: CSVSGLSTDTQYF.

The V gene is TRBV5-1, the J gene TRBJ1-1, with unresolved D. The CDR3 is made up of 14 amino acids. Germline V gives CDR1 SGHRS, CDR2 YFSETQ. Trimming removed 1 base from V and 1 base from J, with 8 bases in between. The CDR3 region is CASSLRSQNTEAFF. Here the CDR3 DNA reads TGCGCCAGCAGCTTGCGTTCGCAGAACACTGAAGCTTTCTTT. Combining the CDR3 with reference TRBV5-1 and TRBJ1-1 gives the whole variable domain KAGVTQTPRYLIKTRGQQVTLSCSPISGHRSVSWYQQTPGQGLQFLFEYFSETQRNKGNFPGRFSGRQFSNSRSEMNVSTLELGDSALYLCASSLRSQNTEAFFGQGTRLTVV.

The CDR3 spells CASGGGLSTDTQYF. The DNA of the CDR3 is TGTGCCAGCGGCGGGGGGCTGAGCACAGATACGCAGTATTTT. The chain has TRBV7-2 and TRBJ2-3, with 8 bases aligning to TRBD2. The germline CDR1 and CDR2 sequences are SGHTA and FQGNSA. J was trimmed by 0 bases and V by 8 bases; bases with no gene match: 4. The CDR3 contains 14 residues.

V is TRBV9 and J is TRBJ1-5; D is uncertain. The V gene's germline CDR1 is SGDLS and CDR2 YYNGEE. The CDR3 totals 15 residues. V lost 0 bases and J 3 bases, leaving 10 bases between the germline ends. The CDR3 region has the DNA TGTGCCAGCAGCGTAGGCTGGGGTCCCAATCAGCCCCAGCATTTT. Its protein is CASSVGWGPNQPQHF.

The gene calls are TRBV28 and TRBJ1-5; TRBD1 matches at 10 bases. After removal of 6 bases from V and 11 bases from J, the junction contained 7 bases not matched to a gene. This CDR3 has 13 amino acids. The germline V gene encodes CDR1 MDHEN and CDR2 SYDVKM. CDR3 sequence reads: CASRGQGEFAQHF. In DNA, the CDR3 is TGTGCCAGCAGAGGACAGGGGGAGTTTGCCCAGCATTTT.

With regard to this clone: At one end the junction does not follow the germline gene, possibly because of a read error. The chain employs TRBV6-5 and TRBJ2-7; tentative D call: TRBD1 (6 bases). Germline V gene lookup returns CDR1 MNHEY and CDR2 SVGAGI. This CDR3 region has 13 residues. The CDR3 DNA sequence: TGTGCCAGCAGTGACTCAGGGGTCTACGAGCAGTACTTC. This translates into CASSDSGVYEQYF.

This rearrangement joins TRBV19 to TRBJ2-1; D unclear. CDR1 is LNHDA and CDR2 is SQIVND in the germline V gene (reference sequence). The CDR3 is 11 amino acids. V shed 8 bases and J shed 5 bases, with 7 bases lying between them. CDR3 sequence (DNA): TGTGCCAGTGGTGAGCACAATGAGCAGTTCTTC. Translation: CASGEHNEQFF.

The rearrangement uses TRBV30 and TRBJ2-3; D is uncertain. The CDR3 extends over 13 amino acids. Germline V CDR1 and CDR2: GTSNPN, SVGIG (reference sequence). V lost 4 bases to trimming and J lost 7 bases, with 15 bases between them. The CDR3 DNA reads TGTGCCTGGAACGAAAGGTCCCCAAATACGCAGTATTTT. Protein: CAWNERSPNTQYF. The full variable domain, with the rest looked up from reference TRBV30 and TRBJ2-3, is SQTIHQWPATLVQPVGSPLSLECTVEGTSNPNLYWYRQAAGRGLQLLFYSVGIGQISSEVPQNLSASRPQDRQFILSSKKLLLSDSGFYLCAWNERSPNTQYFGPGTRLTVL.

This clone has only one observation. The rearrangement links TRBV9 to TRBJ2-5; the match to TRBD2 covers 10 bases. The CDR3 extends over 17 amino acids. Trimming cost V 1 base and J 5 bases; bases outside gene matches: 11. Germline V lookup: CDR1 SGDLS, CDR2 YYNGEE. The CDR3 region is CASSVSPLAGLGETQYF. The CDR3 coding sequence is TGTGCCAGCAGCGTATCCCCACTAGCGGGGCTGGGGGAGACCCAGTACTTC. Looking up the rest from reference TRBV9 and TRBJ2-5 gives the full variable domain: DSGVTQTPKHLITATGQRVTLRCSPRSGDLSVYWYQQSLDQGLQFLIQYYNGEERAKGNILERFSAQQFPDLHSELNLSSLELGDSALYFCASSVSPLAGLGETQYFGPGTRLLVL.

V usage is TRBV5-8 and J usage is TRBJ2-6, with D possibly matching TRBD2 (6 bases). CDR1 is SGHTS, CDR2 YDEGEE, per germline. V was pared by 5 bases and J by 0 bases, with 12 bases between. There are 16 residues in the CDR3. CDR3 amino acids: CASSSGDTSGANVLTF. The CDR3 DNA reads TGTGCCAGCAGTTCGGGGGATACCTCTGGGGCCAACGTCCTGACTTTC.

This clone was recorded a few times. The genes are TRBV27 and TRBJ1-1, with D maybe TRBD1 (5 bases). This CDR3 contains 13 residues. From germline, CDR1 is MNHEY and CDR2 SMNVEV (reference sequence). Trimming cost V 5 bases and J 7 bases, with 14 bases left between them. Here the CDR3 DNA reads TGTGCCAGCAGTCTCGGGACCTCCTTTGAAGCTTTCTTT. Translating gives CASSLGTSFEAFF.